The 30 T cell receptor beta chains below all came from one sample that was sequenced in a study of early T cells in non-severe SARS-CoV-2 infection. TCRdb independently ran MiXCR on the 5' RACE reads; one entry per CDR3 protein. This table has roughly 64,000 distinct CDR3 sequences, roughly 9% appearing once. The sequencing here drew on whole blood, taken at baseline. These receptors originate from an adult who was a healthcare worker with PCR-confirmed SARS-CoV-2 infection or an uninfected control (not recorded which).

This sequence joins TRBV27 and TRBJ2-7, with D possibly being TRBD1 or TRBD2 (5 bases each). V was clipped by 2 bases and J by 1 base, with 9 bases between them. The length of the CDR3 is 14 residues. Germline V gives CDR1 MNHEY, CDR2 SMNVEV (reference sequence). This chain's CDR3 is CASSLEGFSYEQYF. CDR3 DNA: TGTGCCAGCAGTTTAGAGGGGTTTTCCTACGAGCAGTACTTC.

The CDR3 coding sequence is TGTGCCAGCAGCCAGGGGACTAGCGGAGCCACAGATACGCAGTATTTT. It codes for CASSQGTSGATDTQYF. The chain has TRBV3-1 and TRBJ2-3, with TRBD2 identical over 11 bases. The CDR3 contains 16 residues. Germline lookup yields CDR1 LGHDT and CDR2 YNNKEL (reference sequence). V was pared by 3 bases and J by 2 bases, with 4 bases of the junction left unmatched.

This clonotype has more than one count but fewer than ten. This rearrangement joins TRBV7-2 to TRBJ2-4; 8 bases are a match to TRBD1. This CDR3 comprises 16 residues. With 6 bases clipped from V and 0 bases from J, the junction kept 7 bases outside the gene matches. The germline gives CDR1 SGHTA, CDR2 FQGNSA. Written as DNA, the CDR3 is TGTGCCAGCAGGGACACAGGGGGATTAGCCAAAAACATTCAGTACTTC. Its protein is CASRDTGGLAKNIQYF.

Here the CDR3 DNA reads TGTGCCAGTAGACTAGCGGGAGTGGATACGCAGTATTTT. Translation gives CASRLAGVDTQYF. The chain has TRBV19 and TRBJ2-3; 11 nucleotides agree with TRBD2. Per germline, CDR1 LNHDA and CDR2 SQIVND (reference sequence). The CDR3 has 13 residues. V dropped 6 bases and J dropped 6; count of bases not matched to a gene: 2.

The J gene is TRBJ1-2, the V gene TRBV25-1; 12 bases align to TRBD1. V trimming: 8 bases; J trimming: 1 base; junction bases outside the gene matches: 8. The length of the CDR3 is 16 residues. The germline V gene encodes CDR1 MGHDK and CDR2 SYGVNS. CDR3 in DNA: TGTGCCAGCCACGACGGGACAGGGGGCGGTAACTATGGCTACACCTTC. It yields the protein CASHDGTGGGNYGYTF.

This clonotype has a handful of counts. One end of the junction fails to match germline, which may point to a read error. The chain couples TRBV4-3 to TRBJ2-3; TRBD2 is a possible D gene (7 bases). Germline V CDR1 and CDR2: LGHNA, YSLEER. CDR3 size: 20 residues. The DNA for the CDR3 is TGCGCCAGCAGCCAAGATCTTCCTAGCGGAGGGGGGATGAGCACATATACGCAGTATTTT. Protein: CASSQDLPSGGGMSTYTQYF.

V is TRBV2 and J is TRBJ1-6; a weak D match, TRBD1 (5 bases). This CDR3 has 15 residues. Germline V CDR1 and CDR2: SNHLY, FYNNEI. The V and J ends lost 11 bases and 0 bases respectively, with 14 bases between them. The CDR3: CAVDPQGSYNSPLHF. In DNA form, the CDR3 reads TGTGCCGTGGATCCTCAGGGCTCCTATAATTCACCCCTCCACTTT.

The table lists this clonotype with a few counts. The chain has TRBV5-6 and TRBJ2-5, with D hard to call. The CDR3 is 13 amino acids. The V gene lost 1 base and the J gene lost 4 bases, with 8 bases spanning the gap. The germline V gene encodes CDR1 SGHDT and CDR2 YYEEEE. The CDR3, as DNA: TGTGCCAGCAGCTTGAGGGTAATAGAGACCCAGTACTTC. It codes for CASSLRVIETQYF.

This sequence joins TRBV3-1 and TRBJ2-1, with 12 nucleotides matching TRBD2. The CDR3 spans 16 residues. Germline-derived CDR1 and CDR2 are LGHDT and YNNKEL (reference sequence). The trim removed 4 bases at V and 5 bases at J, leaving 6 bases unmatched. This CDR3 reads CASSPWTSGTHNEQFF. Here the CDR3 DNA reads TGTGCCAGCAGCCCCTGGACTAGCGGGACCCACAATGAGCAGTTCTTC.

This clonotype was counted at least ten times. The chain has TRBV29-1 and TRBJ2-7; TRBD2 matches at 9 bases. Germline V gene lookup returns CDR1 SQVTM and CDR2 ANQGSEA. V dropped 7 bases and J dropped 6; count of bases not matched to a gene: 13. CDR3 length equals 14 residues. The CDR3 bases are TGCAGCGCGACGGGGATTAGCGGGAGCACCGAGCAGTACTTC. It is translated as CSATGISGSTEQYF.

V gene TRBV5-1 combines with J gene TRBJ2-1, with 7 bases identical to TRBD2. Unmatched junction bases numbered 7, after V lost 2 bases and J lost 2 bases. The CDR3 totals 16 residues. The germline gives CDR1 SGHRS, CDR2 YFSETQ. The CDR3 here is CASSFLASGAYNEQFF. The CDR3 DNA is TGCGCCAGCAGCTTCCTGGCTAGCGGAGCCTACAATGAGCAGTTCTTC.

The J gene is TRBJ2-5, the V gene TRBV19; TRBD1 agrees at 11 bases. CDR1 and CDR2 from the germline V gene are LNHDA and SQIVND (reference sequence). V was pared by 3 bases and J by 5 bases, with 8 bases of the junction left unmatched. The CDR3 totals 16 residues. CDR3 sequence reads: CASSINSGTGGETQYF. The CDR3 DNA reads as TGTGCCAGTAGTATTAATTCCGGGACAGGGGGGGAGACCCAGTACTTC.

This clonotype was seen a few times. This chain uses TRBV7-2 with TRBJ1-5; 9 bases are a match to TRBD1. CDR3 length: 14 residues. J gave up 7 bases and V 1 base, and 2 bases lay outside the gene matches. Germline V gene lookup returns CDR1 SGHTA and CDR2 FQGNSA. Written as DNA, the CDR3 is TGTGCCAGCAGCTTAGGGGGACAGGGCCAGCCCCAGCATTTT. It encodes CASSLGGQGQPQHF.

This clonotype appeared a few times. CDR3 region: CASSFKSASSGANVLTF. The CDR3 region has the DNA TGTGCCAGCAGTTTCAAGAGCGCCTCCTCTGGGGCCAACGTCCTGACTTTC. This chain links TRBV12-3 or TRBV12-4 with TRBJ2-6, with unresolved D. The CDR3 has 17 residues. Trimming removed 3 bases from V and 0 bases from J, with 12 bases in between.

In this sample, this clonotype turned up many times. This rearrangement joins TRBV2 to TRBJ2-2, with 9 positions matching TRBD2. CDR1 and CDR2 from the germline V gene are SNHLY and FYNNEI. With 7 bases clipped from V and 6 bases from J, the junction kept 9 bases outside the gene matches. The CDR3 is 15 amino acids. CDR3 DNA sequence: TGTGCCAGCAATGACGGGACTAGCTCGTCCGGGGAGCTGTTTTTT. It codes for CASNDGTSSSGELFF.

In its sample, this clonotype was seen a few times. The chain employs TRBV2 and TRBJ2-3, with a weak D call TRBD2 (6 bases). Per germline, CDR1 SNHLY and CDR2 FYNNEI. With 5 bases removed from V and 0 bases from J, the gap between germline ends came to 9 bases. The CDR3 is 14 residues long. DNA of the CDR3: TGTGCCAGCAGTCCCGGGACTAGCACAGATACGCAGTATTTT. The encoded protein is CASSPGTSTDTQYF.

CDR3 residues: CASSRTTSGRNEQYF. CDR3 DNA: TGTGCCAGCAGCCGTACGACTAGCGGGAGGAACGAGCAGTACTTC. The V and J genes are TRBV7-2 and TRBJ2-7, with TRBD2 matching over 13 bases. V shed 5 bases, J shed 5 bases, and the junction held 6 bases outside the gene matches. This CDR3 comprises 15 residues. In germline, CDR1 is SGHTA, CDR2 FQGNSA.

The table lists this clonotype with many counts. The gene calls are TRBV10-3 and TRBJ2-7; D assignment may be TRBD1 or TRBD2 (5 bases each). V shed 6 bases and J shed 5 bases, with 14 bases lying between them. This CDR3 spans 13 amino acids. Germline-derived CDR1 and CDR2 are ENHRY and SYGVKD. The CDR3 region has the DNA TGTGCCATCAGAGGGACGAAACCCCACGAGCAGTACTTC. Its protein product is CAIRGTKPHEQYF.

The genes are TRBV15 and TRBJ1-3; a weak D match, TRBD1 (6 bases). The germline CDR1 and CDR2 sequences are LNHNV and YYDKDF (reference sequence). This CDR3 spans 16 amino acids. V shed 0 bases and J shed 3 bases, with 12 bases lying between them. CDR3 protein: CATSRDKGDVGNTIYF. DNA of the CDR3: TGTGCCACCAGCAGAGATAAGGGGGACGTTGGAAACACCATATATTTT.

The sample holds a few counts of this clonotype. This chain uses TRBV7-9 with TRBJ2-7; D perhaps matches TRBD1 (6 bases). CDR1 and CDR2 from the germline V gene are SEHNR and FQNEAQ (reference sequence). Trimming took 1 base from V and 4 from J, leaving 11 bases between them. The CDR3 spans 14 residues. The chain's CDR3 is CASSLGQGIYEQYF. The CDR3, as DNA: TGTGCCAGCAGCTTAGGCCAGGGGATTTACGAGCAGTACTTC.

This clonotype appeared a few times. The CDR3 bases are TGTGCCAGCGGGAGGGGCATCGGCTACGAGCAGTACTTC. This gives the protein CASGRGIGYEQYF. The chain is built from TRBV27 and TRBJ2-7; 7 bases align to TRBD2. From germline, CDR1 is MNHEY and CDR2 SMNVEV (reference sequence). Germline trimming cut 8 bases from V and 3 bases from J; bases unmatched to any gene: 7. The CDR3 runs to 13 residues.

The chain is built from TRBV4-3 and TRBJ2-7; D uncertain. The CDR3 sequence is 15 residues long. Deletions cut 0 bases from V and 2 bases from J, with 11 bases between. Germline V gene data show CDR1 as LGHNA and CDR2 as YSLEER. The CDR3 nucleotides are TGCGCCAGCAGCCAAGAAGTGGTCCAAACCTACGAGCAGTACTTC. Its translation: CASSQEVVQTYEQYF.

The genes are TRBV12-3 or TRBV12-4 and TRBJ2-3; TRBD1 is a possible D gene (6 bases). V was shortened by 3 bases and J by 10 bases, with 11 bases between the two germline ends. The CDR3 extends over 12 amino acids. The CDR3 coding sequence is TGTGCCAGCAGTTTCCGCAGGGGTGCGCAGTATTTT. Its translation is CASSFRRGAQYF.

This clonotype was detected once. This chain joins TRBV6-2 or TRBV6-3 and TRBJ2-1, with D tentatively TRBD1 (5 bases). Germline CDR1 and CDR2: MNHEY and SVGEGT. With 2 bases removed from V and 6 bases from J, the gap between germline ends came to 11 bases. This CDR3 has 14 amino acids. This CDR3 reads CASSYTQGANEQFF. CDR3 in DNA: TGTGCCAGCAGTTACACCCAGGGTGCCAATGAGCAGTTCTTC.

This clonotype was seen a few times. V gene TRBV20-1 combines with J gene TRBJ2-1; D not resolved. The germline V gene has CDR1 DFQATT and CDR2 SNEGSKA (reference sequence). The CDR3 runs to 14 residues. Trimming cost V 8 bases and J 0 bases, with 14 bases left between them. CDR3 nucleotides: TGCAGTTCCCCGGATTTAAGCTCCTACAATGAGCAGTTCTTC. This sequence encodes CSSPDLSSYNEQFF.

This clonotype was counted a few times. The rearrangement links TRBV29-1 to TRBJ2-1; D possibly corresponds to TRBD2 (5 bases). The CDR3 has 13 amino acids. V shed 4 bases and J shed 2 bases, with 9 bases lying between them. Per germline, CDR1 SQVTM and CDR2 ANQGSEA. In DNA, the CDR3 is TGCAGCGTTGTGCCGGAGGCCTACAATGAGCAGTTCTTC. Amino acid sequence: CSVVPEAYNEQFF.

The rearrangement uses TRBV10-1 and TRBJ2-1; D is uncertain. The CDR3 runs 14 residues. Trimming took 9 bases from V and 5 from J, leaving 17 bases between them. Germline lookup yields CDR1 WNHNN and CDR2 SYGVQD (reference sequence). The CDR3 DNA reads TGCGCCAGGACATCTTGCGGAAACCACAATGAGCAGTTCTTC. Translation gives CARTSCGNHNEQFF.

The V gene is TRBV18, the J gene TRBJ2-5, with 10 bases matching TRBD1. This CDR3 is 17 amino acids long. Germline-derived CDR1 and CDR2 are KGHSH and LQKENI. The J segment lost 3 bases and the V segment lost 6 bases, leaving 13 bases of the junction unmatched. Here the CDR3 reads CASSPNGGQGPKETQYF. CDR3 bases: TGTGCCAGCTCCCCCAACGGGGGACAGGGGCCGAAAGAGACCCAGTACTTC.

Details on this clonotype: This may be a read error, as it is one base from a much larger clone. The V call is TRBV15, the J call TRBJ2-3; 9 bases match TRBD1. This CDR3 has 15 residues. CDR1 is LNHNV and CDR2 is YYDKDF in the germline V gene (reference sequence). The CDR3 spells CVTSRGDRVTDTQYF. The CDR3 DNA follows: TGTGTCACCAGCAGAGGGGACAGGGTTACAGATACGCAGTATTTT.

The sample holds a few counts of this clonotype. The gene calls are TRBV7-2 and TRBJ2-7; D may be TRBD1 (5 bases). Germline V gene lookup returns CDR1 SGHTA and CDR2 FQGNSA. The CDR3 has 14 amino acids. V was shortened by 10 bases and J by 5 bases, with 21 bases between the two germline ends. CDR3 sequence: CATRQGQPPDEQYF. The DNA of the CDR3 is TGTGCCACCCGTCAGGGTCAGCCCCCTGACGAGCAGTACTTC. The full variable domain, rest sourced from reference TRBV7-2 and TRBJ2-7, is GAGVSQSPSNKVTEKGKDVELRCDPISGHTALYWYRQSLGQGLEFLIYFQGNSAPDKSGLPSDRFSAERTGGSVSTLTIQRTQQEDSAVYLCATRQGQPPDEQYFGPGTRLTVT.